These T cell receptor beta chains were read from a single sample in a study of long-term antiretroviral therapy in people with HIV. Measured with immunoSEQ multiplex PCR; TCRdb has only the in-frame clones, and not every one. The data contain about 28,000 clones, about 80% of them singletons. The source was unsorted PBMCs, collected 0.3 years after starting antiretroviral therapy. Receptor source: a middle-aged man with HIV. The conserved cysteine and the conserved F or W are not part of the CDR3 here.

j_gene: TRBJ2-3
v_gene: TRBV11-3
CDR3aa: ASSLTAVDTQY

j_gene: TRBJ1-2
v_gene: TRBV7-9
CDR3aa: ASSPPAPTNYGYT

j_gene: TRBJ1-1
v_gene: TRBV25-1
CDR3aa: ASSDPGQGASTEAF

j_gene: TRBJ2-7
v_gene: TRBV27
CDR3aa: ASSLIGRGVYEQY

j_gene: TRBJ1-1
v_gene: TRBV18
CDR3aa: ASSPLGAVMNTEAF

j_gene: TRBJ1-5
v_gene: TRBV9
CDR3aa: ASSKRSNQPQH

j_gene: TRBJ2-7
v_gene: TRBV5-1
CDR3aa: ASSTGTSGGAQQY

j_gene: TRBJ2-2
v_gene: TRBV2
CDR3aa: ASTWLANTGELF

j_gene: TRBJ1-2
v_gene: TRBV7-2
CDR3aa: ASSLSGRGGYT

j_gene: TRBJ2-5
v_gene: TRBV5-6
CDR3aa: ASSTIRGGETQY

j_gene: TRBJ2-5
v_gene: TRBV7-9
CDR3aa: ASSLNGRTQY

j_gene: TRBJ2-5
v_gene: TRBV15
CDR3aa: ATRRAGTQY

j_gene: TRBJ2-2
v_gene: TRBV4-1
CDR3aa: ASSQQDAVGPGIAGELF

j_gene: TRBJ2-7
v_gene: TRBV28
CDR3aa: ASSSGTGPNEQY

j_gene: TRBJ2-7
v_gene: TRBV7-6
CDR3aa: ASSREVRGSEQY

j_gene: TRBJ1-2
v_gene: TRBV7-9
CDR3aa: ASSLDFYGYT

j_gene: TRBJ1-5
v_gene: TRBV19
CDR3aa: ASTPTGPWPQH

j_gene: TRBJ1-2
v_gene: TRBV28
CDR3aa: ASSLSPGIRGYT

j_gene: TRBJ2-5
v_gene: TRBV11-2
CDR3aa: ASSLGLQETQY

j_gene: TRBJ2-7
v_gene: TRBV5-4
CDR3aa: ASSLGPTSRTTYEQY

j_gene: TRBJ1-1
v_gene: TRBV5-6
CDR3aa: ASSLARTEAF

j_gene: TRBJ2-1
v_gene: TRBV28
CDR3aa: ASSLSEREGYWYEQF

j_gene: TRBJ2-4
v_gene: TRBV7-8
CDR3aa: ASSRFRDLKNIQY

j_gene: TRBJ1-3
v_gene: TRBV7-2
CDR3aa: ASSLSTGNYGNTIY

j_gene: TRBJ1-2
v_gene: TRBV7-6
CDR3aa: ASSLEDTVPGWANYGYT

j_gene: TRBJ2-7
v_gene: TRBV6-5
CDR3aa: ASKTRDRPREQY

j_gene: TRBJ2-7
v_gene: TRBV7-8
CDR3aa: ASSLGVQSEQY

j_gene: TRBJ2-7
v_gene: TRBV6-1
CDR3aa: ASSELTMGQPYEQY

j_gene: TRBJ2-7
v_gene: TRBV29-1
CDR3aa: SVRDGTYEQY

j_gene: TRBJ1-5
v_gene: TRBV27
CDR3aa: ASSGGGYQPQH

j_gene: TRBJ1-1
v_gene: TRBV5-4
CDR3aa: ASSSTGEGTEAF

j_gene: TRBJ1-2
v_gene: TRBV18
CDR3aa: ASSSTGNYGYT

j_gene: TRBJ2-6
v_gene: TRBV20-1
CDR3aa: SAEGANVLT

j_gene: TRBJ2-7
v_gene: TRBV7-3
CDR3aa: ASSRMGAGEQY

j_gene: TRBJ2-5
v_gene: TRBV6-5
CDR3aa: ASSRNWQGQETQY

j_gene: TRBJ2-1
v_gene: TRBV7-2
CDR3aa: ASSPLGGRAREQF

j_gene: TRBJ2-1
v_gene: TRBV18
CDR3aa: ASSPPSARGNNEQF

j_gene: TRBJ2-1
v_gene: TRBV5-1
CDR3aa: ASSLEGQNYNEQF

j_gene: TRBJ2-6
v_gene: TRBV19
CDR3aa: ASSRPQPYGASGANVLT

j_gene: TRBJ1-1
v_gene: TRBV10-1
CDR3aa: ASDRGPVNTEAF

j_gene: TRBJ2-7
v_gene: TRBV14
CDR3aa: ASSQDWAVSSYEQY

j_gene: TRBJ1-6
v_gene: TRBV28
CDR3aa: ASSPGGSYNSPLH

j_gene: TRBJ2-7
v_gene: TRBV2
CDR3aa: ASKAQGLAGGEQY

j_gene: TRBJ2-2
v_gene: TRBV29-1
CDR3aa: SVRHYTGELF

j_gene: TRBJ2-1
v_gene: TRBV28
CDR3aa: ASSFAGGPTHEQF

j_gene: TRBJ2-3
v_gene: TRBV7-2
CDR3aa: ASSPGLTRPSSTDTQY

j_gene: TRBJ2-3
v_gene: TRBV18
CDR3aa: ASSPRDRGTDTQY

j_gene: TRBJ2-7
v_gene: TRBV28
CDR3aa: ASSFRRGGSSYEQY

j_gene: TRBJ2-1
v_gene: TRBV10-3
CDR3aa: AISESSGPASNEQF

j_gene: TRBJ2-7
v_gene: TRBV7-9
CDR3aa: ASSLGVTEQY

j_gene: TRBJ1-5
v_gene: TRBV15
CDR3aa: ATSSSEGAQH

j_gene: TRBJ2-7
v_gene: TRBV28
CDR3aa: ASKPRGNYPREQY

j_gene: TRBJ2-5
v_gene: TRBV6-1
CDR3aa: ASNAKPGPRETQY

j_gene: TRBJ1-1
v_gene: TRBV11-3
CDR3aa: ASSGPYTEAF

j_gene: TRBJ1-5
v_gene: TRBV4-3
CDR3aa: ASSQSPRMEPQH

j_gene: TRBJ2-7
v_gene: TRBV30
CDR3aa: AWSVGAGVSEQY

j_gene: TRBJ2-7
v_gene: TRBV13
CDR3aa: ASSRMPQGARVEQY